One and the same sample provided the 16 T cell receptor beta chains below, sequenced in a study of STAT5B mutations in CD4+ large granular lymphocyte leukemia. Measured with immunoSEQ multiplex PCR; TCRdb has only the in-frame clones, and not every one. This table holds some 19,000 clones, more than 65% found once. The material sequenced was CD4+ T cells from blood buffy coats. The receptors shown here come from a human donor in good health.

The V and J genes are TRBV5-6 and TRBJ2-5; 7 bases match TRBD1. V trimming: 0 bases; J trimming: 0 bases; junction bases outside the gene matches: 2. Germline V CDR1 and CDR2: SGHDT, YYEEEE. The CDR3 contains 15 residues. CDR3 region: CASSLAGGHQETQYF. The DNA of the CDR3 is TGTGCCAGCAGCTTGGCAGGGGGTCACCAAGAGACCCAGTACTTC.

This clone was observed a few times. CDR3 sequence: CASSATDRGKTQYF. CDR3 in DNA: TGTGCCAGCAGCGCTACCGACAGGGGCAAGACCCAGTACTTC. The chain employs TRBV2 and TRBJ2-5; 8 bases are a match to TRBD1. Germline CDR1 reads SNHLY; CDR2 reads FYNNEI. This CDR3 contains 14 residues. V was pared by 6 bases and J by 6 bases, with 9 bases of the junction left unmatched.

The chain joins TRBV5-1 to TRBJ2-7; D remains unclear. This CDR3 has 15 amino acids. Per the germline V gene, CDR1 is SGHRS and CDR2 is YFSETQ. Deletions cut 6 bases from V and 0 bases from J, with 16 bases between. The CDR3 loop reads CASKGNTRTSYEQYF. DNA of the CDR3: TGCGCCAGCAAAGGGAATACCCGCACCTCCTACGAGCAGTACTTC.

The chain joins TRBV2 to TRBJ1-6; 9 nucleotides agree with TRBD1. CDR1 is SNHLY, CDR2 FYNNEI, per germline. V was clipped by 6 bases and J by 13 bases; unmatched bases: 7. CDR3 length: 13 amino acids. The CDR3 spells CASRRQGEAPLHF. The CDR3 nucleotides are TGTGCCAGCAGGCGACAGGGGGAGGCCCCCCTCCACTTT.

The chain is built from TRBV29-1 and TRBJ1-1; D may be TRBD1 (6 bases). The germline V and J ends were trimmed by 3 bases and 7 bases, with 9 bases remaining between them. The length of the CDR3 is 11 residues. The germline gives CDR1 SQVTM, CDR2 ANQGSEA. CDR3 amino acids: CSVEGAVEAFF. CDR3 in DNA: TGCAGCGTTGAGGGGGCCGTTGAAGCTTTCTTT.

This clone was seen only once. The rearrangement joins TRBV5-8 to TRBJ2-1; either TRBD1 or TRBD2 may fit D (5 bases each). This CDR3 has 14 residues. Germline values: CDR1 SGHTS, CDR2 YDEGEE. V lost 4 bases, J lost 3 bases, and 11 bases lay in between. The CDR3 nucleotides read TGTGCCAGCAGCCCCGGGGCTATCTACAATGAGCAGTTCTTC. As protein: CASSPGAIYNEQFF. The full variable domain, completed using reference TRBV5-8 and TRBJ2-1, is EAGVTQSPTHLIKTRGQQATLRCSPISGHTSVYWYQQALGLGLQFLLWYDEGEERNRGNFPPRFSGRQFPNYSSELNVNALELEDSALYLCASSPGAIYNEQFFGPGTRLTVL.

This clone has a handful of counts. The J gene is TRBJ2-1, the V gene TRBV19; TRBD2 matches at 14 bases. Losses at the gene ends were 5 bases for V and 0 bases for J; bases not matched to a gene: 9. CDR3 length equals 19 residues. The germline V gene has CDR1 LNHDA and CDR2 SQIVND (reference sequence). For the CDR3, the DNA is TGTGCCAGTAGTCCCGCGAGACTAGCGGGGGGGAGCTCCTACAATGAGCAGTTCTTC. It yields the protein CASSPARLAGGSSYNEQFF.

V and J are TRBV27 and TRBJ1-1; unclear D gene. The CDR3 covers 16 residues. Germline V gene sequence: CDR1 MNHEY, CDR2 SMNVEV (reference sequence). Trimming took 2 bases from V and 0 from J, leaving 13 bases between them. This CDR3 is CASSLARAPMNTEAFF. The CDR3 bases are TGTGCCAGCAGTTTAGCCCGGGCTCCCATGAACACTGAAGCTTTCTTT.

The CDR3 DNA follows: TGCGCCAGCGCCCGACGGGGGGGGCTGAACCAAAACATTCAGTACTTC. Encoded protein: CASARRGGLNQNIQYF. The chain links TRBV5-1 to TRBJ2-4; 8 nucleotides agree with TRBD2. V trimming: 7 bases; J trimming: 5 bases; junction bases outside the gene matches: 14. CDR3 length: 16 residues. Per the germline V gene, CDR1 is SGHRS and CDR2 is YFSETQ.

The chain uses TRBV7-9 and TRBJ1-3; 7 nucleotides align to TRBD1. V lost 2 bases, J lost 0 bases, and 1 base stayed unmatched. The CDR3 sequence is 15 residues long. The germline gives CDR1 SEHNR, CDR2 FQNEAQ (reference sequence). The CDR3: CASSLWDSSGNTIYF. CDR3 bases: TGTGCCAGCAGCTTATGGGACAGCTCTGGAAACACCATATATTTT.

This clone was seen only once. The V and J genes are TRBV7-9 and TRBJ2-3; a possible D gene is TRBD1 (5 bases). The V and J ends lost 5 bases and 0 bases respectively, with 15 bases between them. The CDR3 sequence is 16 residues long. Looked up from germline, CDR1 is SEHNR and CDR2 is FQNEAQ (reference sequence). The CDR3 nucleotides read TGTGCCAGCAGCCGCCTTGGGGCGGCTAGCACAGATACGCAGTATTTT. Translating it yields CASSRLGAASTDTQYF.

The chain is built from TRBV28 and TRBJ2-4; 12 nucleotides align to TRBD1. Germline V CDR1 and CDR2: MDHEN, SYDVKM. This CDR3 is built from 19 residues. Unmatched junction bases numbered 9, after V lost 3 bases and J lost 0 bases. DNA for the CDR3: TGTGCCAGCAGTTTGGGACAGGGGGCGATTGGGGTAGCCAAAAACATTCAGTACTTC. Its protein product is CASSLGQGAIGVAKNIQYF.

As for this clone: Different DNA sequences within this sample yield the same CDR3. The J gene is TRBJ2-2, the V gene TRBV28, with 11 bases fitting TRBD2. The CDR3 extends over 17 amino acids. The V gene's germline CDR1 is MDHEN and CDR2 SYDVKM. With V trimmed by 0 bases and J by 6 bases, 6 bases remained unmatched. The CDR3 nucleotides read TGTGCCAGCAGTTTATGGCGGCTAGCGGGAGGACCCGGGGAGCTGTTTTTT. This codes for CASSLWRLAGGPGELFF. The variable domain in full, with the rest retrieved from reference TRBV28 and TRBJ2-2, is DVKVTQSSRYLVKRTGEKVFLECVQDMDHENMFWYRQDPGLGLRLIYFSYDVKMKEKGDIPEGYSVSREKKERFSLILESASTNQTSMYLCASSLWRLAGGPGELFFGEGSRLTVL.

The CDR3 protein is CASSLYSVTPSEAFF. CDR3 sequence (DNA): TGTGCCAGCAGCTTATACAGCGTCACCCCCTCTGAAGCTTTCTTT. The genes are TRBV7-2 and TRBJ1-1; D unclear. Germline V CDR1 and CDR2: SGHTA, FQGNSA. V was trimmed by 2 bases and J by 6 bases, leaving 16 bases between them. This CDR3 is 15 amino acids long.

This clone came up a few times. This sample also contains other DNA sequences that code for the same CDR3. This sequence joins TRBV9 and TRBJ2-7; D unclear. Germline CDR1 is SGDLS and CDR2 is YYNGEE. The germline V and J ends were trimmed by 0 bases and 1 base, with 8 bases remaining between them. The CDR3 has 14 amino acids. CDR3 nucleotide sequence: TGTGCCAGCAGCGTAGGGTCCGGGTCCTACGAGCAGTACTTC. Its protein is CASSVGSGSYEQYF.

The DNA for the CDR3 is TGCGCCAGCAGCCCCTTGGCGGGGGGTACCGGGGAGCTGTTTTTT. Protein sequence: CASSPLAGGTGELFF. This chain uses TRBV5-1 with TRBJ2-2, with 8 bases fitting TRBD2. With 4 bases clipped from V and 5 bases from J, the junction kept 7 bases outside the gene matches. In germline, CDR1 is SGHRS, CDR2 YFSETQ. This CDR3 region has 15 residues.